Listed here are 9 T cell receptor beta chains from one sample, sequenced in a study of T cells in localized non-small cell lung cancer. Sequenced by immunoSEQ multiplex PCR; TCRdb stores in-frame clones only, minus some. The sample yields about 9,800 clones, about 43% seen once. The sequencing here drew on lymph node tissue, taken before any cancer treatment. The receptors were sampled from a woman between 40 and 69 years old with stage I lung adenocarcinoma.

This chain connects TRBV19 to TRBJ1-2, with 8 bases fitting TRBD1. Germline V gene data show CDR1 as LNHDA and CDR2 as SQIVND (reference sequence). The CDR3 consists of 15 residues. V gave up 3 bases and J gave up 8 bases; unmatched junction bases: 11. DNA for the CDR3: TGTGCCAGTAGTATGGTGGCGGACAGGGCGGGCGGCTACACCTTC. Protein product: CASSMVADRAGGYTF.

The chain links TRBV6-8 to TRBJ2-2, with D unresolved. Germline V lookup: CDR1 MNHGY, CDR2 SAAAGT. V was cut by 0 bases and J by 2 bases, with 13 bases left in between. The CDR3 covers 17 residues. The CDR3 here is CASSYSKSAANTGELFF. CDR3 nucleotides: TGTGCCAGCAGTTACTCGAAATCGGCAGCAAACACCGGGGAGCTGTTTTTT.

This clone appeared a few times. The chain's CDR3 is CASNPQGGSQFF. CDR3 DNA sequence: TGTGCCAGCAACCCTCAAGGGGGGTCTCAGTTCTTC. J is TRBJ2-1 and V is TRBV6-7, with D tentatively TRBD1 or TRBD2 (6 bases each). TRBV6-7 is an ORF, with its function uncertain. This CDR3 has 12 amino acids. Trimming left V 7 bases short and J 13 bases short, with 17 bases between.

This chain uses TRBV11-3 with TRBJ2-7; TRBD1 matches 8 bases. The germline V gene encodes CDR1 SGHNT and CDR2 YENEEA. V lost 4 bases and J lost 0; bases outside the gene matches: 8. The CDR3 length is 16 residues. In DNA, the CDR3 is TGTGCCAGCAGCTCCGGACAGGGCCTTTACTCCTACGAGCAGTACTTC. Translated: CASSSGQGLYSYEQYF.

The rearrangement uses TRBV6-8 and TRBJ2-1; 9 bases fit TRBD2. The trim removed 3 bases at V and 6 bases at J, leaving 3 bases unmatched. Per the germline V gene, CDR1 is MNHGY and CDR2 is SAAAGT. The CDR3 length is 14 residues. The CDR3 sequence is CASSYSGGSNEQFF. The CDR3 DNA follows: TGTGCCAGCAGTTATAGCGGGGGTAGCAATGAGCAGTTCTTC.

The chain joins TRBV12-5 to TRBJ1-2; 8 bases line up with TRBD1. The CDR3 spans 14 residues. Germline V gives CDR1 LGHNT, CDR2 FRNRAP. This CDR3 is CASTEQGVNYGYTF. The CDR3 region has the DNA TGTGCCAGCACCGAACAGGGGGTTAACTATGGCTACACCTTC.

The chain employs TRBV10-2 and TRBJ1-6, with no clear D. CDR3 size: 14 residues. Trimming shortened V by 0 bases and J by 7 bases, and 7 bases separated the two germline ends. CDR1 and CDR2 from the germline V gene are WSHSY and SAAADI. CDR3 in amino acids: CASSESLRNSPLHF. The CDR3, as DNA: TGCGCCAGCAGTGAGTCATTGAGGAATTCACCCCTCCACTTT.

The chain links TRBV11-3 to TRBJ2-1; D gene ambiguous. Per the germline V gene, CDR1 is SGHNT and CDR2 is YENEEA. The length of the CDR3 is 16 residues. V lost 3 bases to trimming and J lost 5 bases, with 17 bases between them. CDR3 DNA sequence: TGTGCCAGCAGCTTGGCGGTCACGCCGGCGGACAATGAGCAGTTCTTC. Amino acids: CASSLAVTPADNEQFF.

The V gene is TRBV11-3, the J gene TRBJ2-2, with 7 bases matching TRBD2. The trim removed 3 bases at V and 4 bases at J, leaving 8 bases unmatched. The CDR3 sequence is 16 residues long. In germline, CDR1 is SGHNT, CDR2 YENEEA. The CDR3 bases are TGTGCCAGCAGCTTGGTACGCGGGGGACCCACCGGGGAGCTGTTTTTT. This sequence encodes CASSLVRGGPTGELFF. The entire variable domain, with the rest obtained from reference TRBV11-3 and TRBJ2-2, is as follows: EAGVVQSPRYKIIEKKQPVAFWCNPISGHNTLYWYLQNLGQGPELLIRYENEEAVDDSQLPKDRFSAERLKGVDSTLKIQPAELGDSAVYLCASSLVRGGPTGELFFGEGSRLTVL.